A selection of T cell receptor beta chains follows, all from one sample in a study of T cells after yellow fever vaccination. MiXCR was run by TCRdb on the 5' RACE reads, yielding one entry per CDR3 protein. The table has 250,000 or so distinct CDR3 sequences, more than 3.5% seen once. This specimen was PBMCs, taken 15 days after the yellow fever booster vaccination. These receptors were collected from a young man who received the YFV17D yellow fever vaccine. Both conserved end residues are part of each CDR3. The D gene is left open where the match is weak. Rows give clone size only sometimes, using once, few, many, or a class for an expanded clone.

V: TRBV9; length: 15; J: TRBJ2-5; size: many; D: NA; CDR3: CASSPPPGARETQYF; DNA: TGTGCCAGCAGCCCCCCTCCGGGCGCCAGAGAGACCCAGTACTTC
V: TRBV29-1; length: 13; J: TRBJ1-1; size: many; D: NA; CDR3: CSAPIRRTTEAFF; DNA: TGCAGCGCCCCAATAAGGAGGACCACTGAAGCTTTCTTT
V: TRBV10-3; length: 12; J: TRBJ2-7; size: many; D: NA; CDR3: CAISEVGSEQYF; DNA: TGTGCCATCAGTGAAGTGGGTAGCGAGCAGTACTTC
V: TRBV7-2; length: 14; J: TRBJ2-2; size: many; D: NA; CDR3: CASTPQVLSGELFF; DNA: TGTGCCAGCACCCCCCAAGTCCTATCCGGGGAGCTGTTTTTT
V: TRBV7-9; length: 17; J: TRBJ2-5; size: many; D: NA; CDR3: CASSFTSGTWGTETQYF; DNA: TGTGCCAGCAGCTTTACCTCCGGGACCTGGGGGACAGAGACCCAGTACTTC
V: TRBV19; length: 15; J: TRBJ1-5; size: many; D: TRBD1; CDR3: CASSQSSRGHQPQHF; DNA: TGTGCCAGTTCTCAAAGCTCCAGGGGGCATCAGCCCCAGCATTTT
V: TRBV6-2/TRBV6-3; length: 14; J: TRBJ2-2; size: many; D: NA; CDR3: CASTRPTRLGELFF; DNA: TGTGCCAGCACCCGACCCACCCGGCTCGGGGAGCTGTTTTTT
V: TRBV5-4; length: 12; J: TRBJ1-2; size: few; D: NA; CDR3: CASSAFGYGYTF; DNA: TGTGCCAGCAGCGCTTTTGGCTATGGCTACACCTTC
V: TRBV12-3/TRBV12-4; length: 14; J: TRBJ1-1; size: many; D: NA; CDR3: CASRLALSGTEAFF; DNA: TGTGCCAGCAGGCTGGCTTTGTCGGGCACTGAAGCTTTCTTT
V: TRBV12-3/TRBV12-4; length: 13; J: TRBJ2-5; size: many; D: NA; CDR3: CASRRGVGETQYF; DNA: TGTGCCTCCCGGAGGGGGGTTGGGGAGACCCAGTACTTC
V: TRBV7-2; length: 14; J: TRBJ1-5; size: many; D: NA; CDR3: CASSSRGWNQPQHF; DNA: TGTGCCAGCAGCTCCAGGGGATGGAATCAGCCCCAGCATTTT
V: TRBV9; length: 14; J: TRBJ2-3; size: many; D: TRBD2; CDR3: CATSKRGSEDTQYF; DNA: TGTGCCACCTCAAAGCGGGGGTCCGAAGATACGCAGTATTTT
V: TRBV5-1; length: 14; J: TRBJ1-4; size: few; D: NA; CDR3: CASSEQGANEKLFF; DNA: TGCGCCAGCAGCGAACAGGGTGCTAATGAAAAACTGTTTTTT
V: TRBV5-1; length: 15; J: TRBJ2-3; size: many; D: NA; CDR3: CASSFSGAPTDTQYF; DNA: TGCGCCAGCAGCTTTTCGGGGGCCCCCACAGATACGCAGTATTTT
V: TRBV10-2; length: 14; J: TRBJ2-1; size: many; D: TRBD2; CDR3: CASSPGGPPLEQFF; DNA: TGCGCCAGCTCCCCGGGAGGGCCGCCTTTAGAGCAGTTCTTC
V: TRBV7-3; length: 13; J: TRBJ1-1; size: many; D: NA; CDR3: CASSPGHNTEAFF; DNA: TGTGCCAGCAGCCCTGGCCACAACACTGAAGCTTTCTTT
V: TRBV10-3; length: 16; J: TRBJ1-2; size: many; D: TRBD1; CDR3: CAISGAKQGVNYGYTF; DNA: TGTGCCATCAGTGGCGCAAAACAGGGGGTTAACTATGGCTACACCTTC
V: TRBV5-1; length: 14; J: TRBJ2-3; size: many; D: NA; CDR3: CASSLEGPDDGEYF; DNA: TGCGCCAGCAGCTTGGAAGGCCCTGACGACGGGGAGTATTTT
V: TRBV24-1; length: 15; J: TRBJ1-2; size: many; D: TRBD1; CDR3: CATRPTGGEGYGYTF; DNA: TGTGCCACCAGGCCGACAGGGGGCGAAGGCTATGGCTACACCTTC
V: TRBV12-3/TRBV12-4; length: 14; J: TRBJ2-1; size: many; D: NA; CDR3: CASSSRGGGNEQFF; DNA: TGTGCCAGCAGTTCCCGAGGAGGGGGGAATGAGCAGTTCTTC
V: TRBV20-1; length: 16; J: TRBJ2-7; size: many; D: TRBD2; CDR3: CSARGLAGTFSYEQYF; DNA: TGCAGTGCTAGAGGGCTAGCGGGGACGTTCTCCTACGAGCAGTACTTC
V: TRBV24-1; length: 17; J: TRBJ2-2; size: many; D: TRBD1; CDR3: CATSDLRTGDDTGELFF; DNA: TGTGCCACCAGTGATTTGCGGACAGGGGACGACACCGGGGAGCTGTTTTTT
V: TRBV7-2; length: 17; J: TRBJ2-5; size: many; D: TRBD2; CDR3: CASSLRPRGGPRETQYF; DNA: TGTGCCAGCAGCTTAAGACCGCGCGGGGGGCCGAGGGAGACCCAGTACTTC
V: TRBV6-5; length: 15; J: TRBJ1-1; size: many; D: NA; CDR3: CASSYSRVLTTEAFF; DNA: TGTGCCAGCAGTTACTCTAGAGTACTAACCACTGAAGCTTTCTTT
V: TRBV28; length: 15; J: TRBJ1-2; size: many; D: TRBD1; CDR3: CASSFEQGDVYGYTF; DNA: TGTGCCAGCAGTTTCGAACAGGGGGATGTCTATGGCTACACCTTC
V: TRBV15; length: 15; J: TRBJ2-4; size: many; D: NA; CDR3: CATSRVQGAKNIQYF; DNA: TGTGCCACCAGCAGAGTCCAGGGAGCCAAAAACATTCAGTACTTC
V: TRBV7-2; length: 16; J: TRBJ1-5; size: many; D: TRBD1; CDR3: CASSLAGTVLNQPQHF; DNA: TGTGCCAGCAGCCTGGCGGGGACAGTTCTGAATCAGCCCCAGCATTTT
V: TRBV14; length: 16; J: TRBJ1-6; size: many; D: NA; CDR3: CASSQGSRGYNSPLHF; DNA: TGTGCCAGCAGCCAAGGGTCTAGGGGTTATAATTCACCCCTCCACTTT
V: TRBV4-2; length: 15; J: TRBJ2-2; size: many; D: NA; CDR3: CASSVLGGATGELFF; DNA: TGTGCCAGCAGCGTCCTCGGGGGCGCCACCGGGGAGCTGTTTTTT
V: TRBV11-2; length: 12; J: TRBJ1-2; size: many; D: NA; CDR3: CASSLQVDGYTF; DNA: TGTGCCAGCAGCTTACAGGTAGACGGCTACACCTTC
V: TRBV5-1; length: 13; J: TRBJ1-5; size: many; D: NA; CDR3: CASSLLPDQPQHF; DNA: TGCGCCAGCAGCCTACTCCCGGATCAGCCCCAGCATTTT
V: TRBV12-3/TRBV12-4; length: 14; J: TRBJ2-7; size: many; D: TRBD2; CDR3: CASSFSGGVDEQYF; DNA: TGTGCCAGCAGTTTTAGCGGGGGGGTTGACGAGCAGTACTTC
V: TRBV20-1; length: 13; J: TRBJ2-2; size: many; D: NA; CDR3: CSAPQPNTGELFF; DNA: TGCAGTGCTCCTCAGCCGAACACCGGGGAGCTGTTTTTT
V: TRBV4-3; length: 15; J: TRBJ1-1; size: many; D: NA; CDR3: CASSPLTGENTEAFF; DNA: TGCGCCAGCAGCCCGCTTACGGGGGAAAACACTGAAGCTTTCTTT
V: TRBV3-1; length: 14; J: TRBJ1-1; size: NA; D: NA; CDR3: CASSQPGRGLEAFF; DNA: TGTGCCAGCAGCCAACCTGGCAGGGGCCTTGAAGCTTTCTTT
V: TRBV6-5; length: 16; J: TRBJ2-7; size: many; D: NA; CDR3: CASSYSWSGFSYEQYF; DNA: TGTGCCAGCAGTTACTCTTGGTCTGGGTTTAGCTACGAGCAGTACTTC
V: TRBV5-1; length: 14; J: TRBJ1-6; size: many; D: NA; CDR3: CASSATGEDSPLHF; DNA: TGCGCCAGCAGCGCAACAGGCGAGGATTCACCCCTCCACTTT